The rows below give T cell receptor beta chains drawn from one sample of a study of vaccination effects on CD4 cells after COVID-19. Profiling relied on immunoSEQ multiplex PCR, and the TCRdb table lists in-frame clones only, not all of them. This table holds about 24,000 clones, 73% found once. No cognate antigen is known for these TCRs. Sequenced here: CD4+ T cells from PBMCs cultured with SARS-CoV-2 spike peptides, sampled after COVID-19 vaccination. Every receptor here comes from a human donor who received a COVID-19 vaccine. CDR3s include the opening cysteine and the closing phenylalanine or tryptophan. Each record gives: CDR3 protein, CDR3 DNA, J gene, V gene, D gene, clone size. A D gene is named only where the DNA matches it firmly. Rows give clone size only sometimes, using once, few, many, or a class for an expanded clone.

CDR3: CASSLADPLNTQYF
DNA: TGCGCCAGCAGCTTGGCCGACCCACTTAATACGCAGTATTTT
J: TRBJ2-3
V: TRBV5-1
D: -
size: -

CDR3: CASSPGRGGFGYTF
DNA: TGTGCCAGCAGCCCCGGCAGGGGGGGGTTTGGCTACACCTTC
J: TRBJ1-2
V: TRBV3-1/TRBV3-2
D: TRBD1
size: medium-sized

CDR3: CASSLVGNTEAFF
DNA: TGTGCCAGCAGCTTAGTAGGGAACACTGAAGCTTTCTTT
J: TRBJ1-1
V: TRBV7-9
D: -
size: few

CDR3: CALSSYNSPLHF
DNA: TGTGCCTTGAGCTCCTATAATTCACCCCTCCACTTT
J: TRBJ1-6
V: TRBV30
D: -
size: -

CDR3: CASSQPTDRSGGYTF
DNA: TGCGCCAGCAGCCAACCCACGGACAGGTCTGGGGGCTACACCTTC
J: TRBJ1-2
V: TRBV4-1
D: TRBD1
size: -

CDR3: CASSYSSGGIYEQYF
DNA: TGTGCCAGCAGTTACAGTAGCGGGGGTATATACGAGCAGTACTTC
J: TRBJ2-7
V: TRBV6-5
D: TRBD2
size: -

CDR3: CASSLGNTVITEAFF
DNA: TGCGCCAGCAGCTTGGGAAACACGGTAATCACTGAAGCTTTCTTT
J: TRBJ1-1
V: TRBV5-1
D: -
size: -

CDR3: CASSFNRGQQDTEAFF
DNA: TGCGCCAGCAGCTTCAACAGGGGGCAGCAGGACACTGAAGCTTTCTTT
J: TRBJ1-1
V: TRBV5-1
D: TRBD1
size: -

CDR3: CASSFGGSYEQFF
DNA: TGTGCCAGCAGTTTCGGCGGGAGCTATGAGCAGTTCTTC
J: TRBJ2-1
V: TRBV12-3/TRBV12-4
D: TRBD2
size: -

CDR3: CASSTGTSGAISYNEQFF
DNA: TGTGCCAGCAGCACCGGGACTAGCGGGGCCATTTCCTACAATGAGCAGTTCTTC
J: TRBJ2-1
V: TRBV6-2/TRBV6-3
D: TRBD2
size: -

CDR3: CASSLEGAGANVLTF
DNA: TGTGCCAGCAGCTTAGAGGGGGCGGGGGCCAACGTCCTGACTTTC
J: TRBJ2-6
V: TRBV5-4
D: TRBD1
size: once

CDR3: CASTPTNYLGQMNTEAFF
DNA: TGTGCCAGTACCCCCACGAACTACTTGGGACAGATGAACACTGAAGCTTTCTTT
J: TRBJ1-1
V: TRBV19
D: TRBD1
size: once

CDR3: CASSAGFVNIQYF
DNA: TGCGCCAGCAGTGCTGGGTTTGTTAACATTCAGTACTTC
J: TRBJ2-4
V: TRBV10-2
D: -
size: -

CDR3: CATSRERTGVIYGYTF
DNA: TGTGCCACCAGCAGGGAACGGACAGGGGTTATCTATGGCTACACCTTC
J: TRBJ1-2
V: TRBV15
D: TRBD1
size: -

CDR3: CAISGNSQETQYF
DNA: TGTGCCATCAGTGGGAACAGTCAAGAGACCCAGTACTTC
J: TRBJ2-5
V: TRBV10-3
D: -
size: -

CDR3: CASSSSKGQISYEQYF
DNA: TGTGCCAGCAGCTCGTCAAAGGGACAGATCTCCTACGAGCAGTACTTC
J: TRBJ2-7
V: TRBV7-9
D: TRBD1
size: few